This paragraph reports one TCR beta chain. Antigen specificity is unknown. Profiled with immunoSEQ multiplex PCR; TCRdb holds only in-frame clones, not every one. The table records over 85,000 clones, about 95% of them present only once. CDR3 size: 14 residues. From germline, CDR1 is LNHDA and CDR2 SQIVND (reference sequence). Trimming took 4 bases from V and 3 from J; bases not matched to a gene: 4. The data were taken from a study of graft-versus-host responses after intestinal transplantation. General study points: The authors found GvH clones in recipient marrow, some appearing first in ileum or blood.

Here the sequenced sample was unstimulated CD4+ T cells sorted from spleen or lymph node cells, taken before transplant. The V and J genes are TRBV19 and TRBJ1-1; 8 bases line up with TRBD1. This sequence originates from a human donor who was the organ donor for an intestinal transplant. In nucleotides, the CDR3 is TGTGCCAGTAGTACTCCAGGGGGCTACACTGAAGCTTTCTTT. Residues: CASSTPGGYTEAFF.